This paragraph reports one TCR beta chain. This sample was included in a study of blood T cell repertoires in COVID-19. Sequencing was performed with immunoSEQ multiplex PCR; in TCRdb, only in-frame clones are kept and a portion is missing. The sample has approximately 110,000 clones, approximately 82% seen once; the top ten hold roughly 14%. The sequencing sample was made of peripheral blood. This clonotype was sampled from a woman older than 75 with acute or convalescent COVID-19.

CDR3 protein: CASSDFAVANTGELFF. Written as DNA, the CDR3 is TGTGCCAGCAGCGACTTCGCGGTCGCGAACACCGGGGAGCTGTTTTTT. The rearrangement uses TRBV9 and TRBJ2-2; D remains unclear. Germline CDR1 reads SGDLS; CDR2 reads YYNGEE. The CDR3 totals 16 residues. Trimming stripped 3 bases from V and 0 bases from J, with 12 bases between.